Reported below is one TCR beta chain. Its antigen remains unidentified. The data originate from a study of CD8+ T cells in alopecia areata. Study context: For the treated group, dosing was oral tofacitinib at 5 to 10 mg twice daily. Severity among treated patients was scored by the percentage of scalp area affected.

Germline assignment: CDR1 WSHSY and CDR2 SAAADI. The CDR3 contains 11 residues. This sample's treatment: oral pan-JAK inhibitor, 5-10 mg twice daily. Findings and limits, study-wide: Tofacitinib significantly reduced both scalp clonality and expanded CD8+ clones among the top 100.

Extraction and reverse transcription of RNA yielded cDNA as the sequencing template. The data were produced by immunoSEQ multiplex PCR, yet TCRdb's version contains in-frame clones alone and is incomplete. The sample includes 90,000 to 120,000 clones, over 80% of them seen just once. The TCR comes from a human donor with alopecia areata. This chain joins TRBV10-2 and TRBJ2-5; the D gene is possibly TRBD1 (6 bases). The closer fit of TRBJ2-7 to the DNA end suggests the J call may be wrong. The material was CD8+ T cells sorted from blood, obtained at week 24, from a patient treated with tofacitinib. The CDR3 sequence is CASNQGSEQYF. CDR3 DNA: TGCGCCAGCAATCAGGGGAGCGAGCAGTACTTC.